This TCR beta chain was recorded in a study of Ad26.COV2.S vaccination and SARS-CoV-2 variants. Whole-study context: Ad26.COV2.S shots went into the muscle once or twice, 56 days apart.

With 0 bases removed from V and 5 bases from J, the gap between germline ends came to 11 bases. Germline values: CDR1 LNHDA, CDR2 SQIVND (reference sequence). CDR3 length: 16 residues. Treatment denoted: roughly 18 received Ad26.COV2.S at low or high dose, single or two shots; 5 received placebo; per-sample allocation not given. Sampling happened 63 days after the first vaccine or placebo injection. Measured with immunoSEQ multiplex PCR; TCRdb has only the in-frame clones, and not every one. The data hold 440,000 or so clones, with 80% to 90% observed a single time. This clonotype originated in a person aged 18-65 years who received the Ad26.COV2.S COVID-19 vaccine or a placebo. Specimen: peripheral blood, collected in a trial of Ad26.COV2.S vaccine versus placebo. The chain links TRBV19 to TRBJ1-6; no clear D gene. CDR3 nucleotide sequence: TGTGCCAGTAGTATAGATCTGGGGTCGAATAATTCACCCCTCCACTTT. Protein product: CASSIDLGSNNSPLHF. The full variable domain, its missing parts supplied by reference TRBV19 and TRBJ1-6, is DGGITQSPKYLFRKEGQNVTLSCEQNLNHDAMYWYRQDPGQGLRLIYYSQIVNDFQKGDIAEGYSVSREKKESFPLTVTSAQKNPTAFYLCASSIDLGSNNSPLHFGNGTRLTVT.